This is a list of T cell receptor beta chains from one sample in a study of OX40 agonist ivuxolimab in advanced cancers. TCRdb keeps only in-frame clones here, not all; method: immunoSEQ multiplex PCR. The data contain about 62,000 clones, about four fifths of them singletons. The source was CD4+ or CD8+ T cells sorted from blood, collected in a trial of the OX40 agonist ivuxolimab. The receptors were gathered from an adult with an advanced solid tumor such as melanoma, head and neck, liver or kidney cancer. Both conserved end residues are part of each CDR3. The D gene is left open where the match is weak. Clone size, where shown, is once, few, many, or a class for clones that have expanded.

V	D	size	J	CDR3	DNA
TRBV5-1	.	.	TRBJ2-2	CASSLGSGAHTGELFF	TGCGCCAGCAGCTTGGGGTCAGGGGCGCACACCGGGGAGCTGTTTTTT
TRBV6-1	TRBD1	.	TRBJ1-5	CASSDLMGQGQPQHF	TGTGCCAGCAGTGATCTCATGGGACAGGGGCAGCCCCAGCATTTT
TRBV7-8	.	few	TRBJ2-7	CASSLGNYYEQYF	TGTGCCAGCAGCTTAGGGAATTACTACGAGCAGTACTTC
TRBV30	.	.	TRBJ2-1	CAWSSDTPTLSNEQFF	TGTGCCTGGAGTTCAGATACCCCGACTCTATCGAATGAGCAGTTCTTC
TRBV5-4	TRBD1	once	TRBJ1-2	CASSRQGAYGYTF	TGTGCCAGCAGCCGACAGGGGGCCTATGGCTACACCTTC
TRBV7-3	.	.	TRBJ2-3	CASSLWGLGLSAETDTQYF	TGTGCCAGCAGCCTATGGGGCTTGGGACTTTCCGCCGAGACAGATACGCAGTATTTT
TRBV27	.	.	TRBJ2-7	CASSFGQNEQYF	TGTGCCAGCAGTTTCGGGCAGAACGAGCAGTACTTC
TRBV4-2	TRBD2	.	TRBJ2-1	CASSQDLGGYSYNEQFF	TGTGCCAGCAGCCAAGATCTCGGGGGGTACTCCTACAATGAGCAGTTCTTC
TRBV7-2	.	.	TRBJ1-2	CASSLQGNYGYTF	TGTGCCAGCAGCTTACAGGGGAACTATGGCTACACCTTC
TRBV6-1	.	.	TRBJ2-2	CASREGGTGELFF	TGTGCCAGCAGGGAGGGGGGTACCGGGGAGCTGTTTTTT
TRBV6-5	.	.	TRBJ2-3	CASSSRGKDTQYF	TGTGCCAGCAGTTCACGTGGGAAGGATACGCAGTATTTT
TRBV19	.	.	TRBJ1-3	CASIPWSSGNTIYF	TGTGCCAGTATTCCGTGGAGCTCTGGAAACACCATATATTTT
TRBV25-1	TRBD1	.	TRBJ2-1	CASSEWSGTGSSYNEQFF	TGTGCCAGCAGTGAATGGTCCGGGACAGGGAGCTCCTACAATGAGCAGTTCTTC
TRBV7-7	TRBD2	.	TRBJ2-5	CASSLVLSGGIQETQYF	TGTGCTAGCAGCTTAGTTCTTAGCGGGGGTATACAAGAGACCCAGTACTTC
TRBV9	.	.	TRBJ2-7	CASSSYSAEQYF	TGTGCCAGCAGCTCCTATTCGGCGGAGCAGTACTTC
TRBV7-6	.	few	TRBJ2-2	CASSLDQGRTGELFF	TGTGCCAGCAGCTTAGACCAGGGTCGGACCGGGGAGCTGTTTTTT
TRBV27	.	.	TRBJ2-5	CASKGWAGHQETQYF	TGTGCCAGCAAGGGCTGGGCGGGGCACCAAGAGACCCAGTACTTC
TRBV5-6	.	.	TRBJ2-5	CASSLGGGQGLSETQYF	TGTGCCAGCAGCTTGGGTGGAGGCCAGGGGTTGTCAGAGACCCAGTACTTC
TRBV19	.	.	TRBJ2-7	CASSPVQTIYEQYF	TGTGCCAGTAGCCCTGTCCAGACAATTTACGAGCAGTACTTC
TRBV21-1	.	.	TRBJ2-2	CASSRLAGGFTGELFF	TGTGCCAGCAGTCGACTAGCGGGAGGCTTTACCGGGGAGCTGTTTTTT
TRBV21-1	.	.	TRBJ2-5	CASISGVQETQYF	TGTGCCAGCATCTCGGGGGTCCAAGAGACCCAGTACTTC
TRBV29-1	.	.	TRBJ2-5	CSVVDRQTQYF	TGCAGCGTGGTCGACAGGCAGACCCAGTACTTC
TRBV28	.	.	TRBJ1-5	CASSPIGQSSNQPQHF	TGTGCCAGCAGTCCGATTGGACAGTCCAGCAATCAGCCCCAGCATTTT
TRBV6-1	TRBD1	.	TRBJ2-7	CASRAGTGSYEQYF	TGTGCCAGCAGGGCCGGGACAGGGTCGTACGAGCAGTACTTC
TRBV7-9	.	few	TRBJ1-6	CASSLGDSNNSPLHF	TGTGCCAGCAGCTTAGGAGACAGCAATAATTCACCCCTCCACTTT
TRBV7-2	.	.	TRBJ1-6	CASSLVSQGNSPLHF	TGTGCCAGCAGCTTAGTTTCACAGGGAAATTCACCCCTCCACTTT
TRBV28	.	.	TRBJ1-2	CASSLGGHGYTF	TGTGCCAGCAGTTTGGGTGGCCATGGCTACACCTTC
TRBV19	TRBD1	.	TRBJ1-2	CASSIGPGGVYGYTF	TGTGCCAGTAGTATAGGACCAGGGGGAGTTTATGGCTACACCTTC
TRBV19	TRBD2	.	TRBJ2-7	CASSDTSGTSYEQYF	TGTGCCAGTAGTGATACTAGCGGGACCTCCTACGAGCAGTACTTC
TRBV5-4	TRBD2	.	TRBJ2-3	CASSLRGRDTQYF	TGTGCCAGCAGCTTGCGCGGGAGGGATACGCAGTATTTT
TRBV7-2	.	.	TRBJ2-7	CASSPGPGLYEQYF	TGTGCCAGCAGCCCAGGCCCCGGGCTCTACGAGCAGTACTTC
TRBV13	.	.	TRBJ2-7	CASSSGGAGLVEQYF	TGTGCCAGCAGCTCGGGTGGGGCGGGTTTAGTTGAGCAGTACTTC
TRBV7-9	.	.	TRBJ1-1	CASSLGKGRAFF	TGTGCCAGCAGCTTAGGGAAGGGGCGAGCTTTCTTT
TRBV27	.	.	TRBJ2-1	CASSLYSNLMNNEQFF	TGTGCCAGCAGTCTCTACAGTAATCTAATGAACAATGAGCAGTTCTTC